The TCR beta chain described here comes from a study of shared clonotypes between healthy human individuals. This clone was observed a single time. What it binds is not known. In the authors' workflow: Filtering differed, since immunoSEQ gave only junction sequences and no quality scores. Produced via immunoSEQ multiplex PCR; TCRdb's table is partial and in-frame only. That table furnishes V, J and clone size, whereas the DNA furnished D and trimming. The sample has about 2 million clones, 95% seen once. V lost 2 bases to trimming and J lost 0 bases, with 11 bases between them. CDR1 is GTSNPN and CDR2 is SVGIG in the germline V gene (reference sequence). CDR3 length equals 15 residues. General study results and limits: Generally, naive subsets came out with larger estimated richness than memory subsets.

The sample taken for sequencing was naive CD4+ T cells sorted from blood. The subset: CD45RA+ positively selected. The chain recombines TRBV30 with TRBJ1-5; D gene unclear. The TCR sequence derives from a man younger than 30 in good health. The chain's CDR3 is CAWSLWAHSNQPQHF. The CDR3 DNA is TGTGCCTGGAGTTTATGGGCGCATAGCAATCAGCCCCAGCATTTT.